This record covers a single T cell receptor (beta chain). A universal primer site and UMIs were added as TCR cDNA was made by 5'RACE template switching. TCRdb called the 5' RACE reads again in MiXCR, with one record for every CDR3 protein. The sample lists about 400,000 distinct CDR3 sequences; roughly 6.2% were seen once. The sample originates from a study of T cells after yellow fever vaccination. The starting material was PBMCs, obtained 5 days after the yellow fever booster vaccination. The sequence was obtained from a man aged 25 to 40 who received the YFV17D yellow fever vaccine.

The CDR3 reads CSVGDRETGELFF. The CDR3 coding sequence is TGCAGCGTTGGGGACAGGGAAACCGGGGAGCTGTTTTTT. The chain employs TRBV29-1 and TRBJ2-2; 9 bases fit TRBD1. Germline V gene sequence: CDR1 SQVTM, CDR2 ANQGSEA. The V gene end was trimmed by 4 bases and the J gene end by 5 bases; junction bases not matched to a gene: 2. The length of the CDR3 is 13 residues.